This T cell receptor (beta chain) is drawn from a study of siplizumab effects on memory and regulatory T cells. Profiling relied on immunoSEQ multiplex PCR, and the TCRdb table lists in-frame clones only, not all of them. The profile covers about 120,000 clones, with about 94% appearing a single time and around 0.16% taken by the ten largest. In its sample, this clone was seen once. Its specificity is not known. V was cut by 6 bases and J by 1 base, with 19 bases left in between. The CDR3 sequence is 16 residues long. Germline V CDR1 and CDR2: MDHEN, SYDVKM. Study results and caveats: Naive or memory phenotype assignment was not possible for roughly 75-95% of proliferating CD4+ or CD8+ clones. Both greater diversity than memory cells and a major contribution to the alloresponse seemed to characterize naive T cells. Just a small share of alloreactive clones was traced back to unstimulated subsets.

Sequenced: non-Treg CD4+ T cells sorted from blood. This rearrangement joins TRBV28 to TRBJ2-7, with D possibly being TRBD2 (7 bases). The TCR was taken from a human donor in good health. The CDR3 is CASSPRGGGISYEQYF. The CDR3 DNA is TGTGCCAGCAGCCCACGAGGGGGGGGGATATCCTACGAGCAGTACTTC.